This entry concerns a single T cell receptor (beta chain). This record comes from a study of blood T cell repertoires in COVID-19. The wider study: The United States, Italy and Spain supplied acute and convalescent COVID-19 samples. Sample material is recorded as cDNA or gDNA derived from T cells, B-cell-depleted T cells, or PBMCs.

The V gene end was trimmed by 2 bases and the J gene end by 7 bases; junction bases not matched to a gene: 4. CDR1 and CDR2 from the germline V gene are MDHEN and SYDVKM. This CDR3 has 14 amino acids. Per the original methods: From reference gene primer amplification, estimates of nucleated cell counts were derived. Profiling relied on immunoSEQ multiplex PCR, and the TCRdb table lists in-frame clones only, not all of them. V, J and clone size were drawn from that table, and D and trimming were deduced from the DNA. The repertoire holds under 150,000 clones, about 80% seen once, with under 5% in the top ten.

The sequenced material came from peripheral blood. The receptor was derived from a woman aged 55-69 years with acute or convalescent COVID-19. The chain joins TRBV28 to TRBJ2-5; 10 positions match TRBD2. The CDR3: CASSLLAGVGTQYF. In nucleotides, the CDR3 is TGTGCCAGCAGTTTACTAGCGGGAGTTGGGACCCAGTACTTC.